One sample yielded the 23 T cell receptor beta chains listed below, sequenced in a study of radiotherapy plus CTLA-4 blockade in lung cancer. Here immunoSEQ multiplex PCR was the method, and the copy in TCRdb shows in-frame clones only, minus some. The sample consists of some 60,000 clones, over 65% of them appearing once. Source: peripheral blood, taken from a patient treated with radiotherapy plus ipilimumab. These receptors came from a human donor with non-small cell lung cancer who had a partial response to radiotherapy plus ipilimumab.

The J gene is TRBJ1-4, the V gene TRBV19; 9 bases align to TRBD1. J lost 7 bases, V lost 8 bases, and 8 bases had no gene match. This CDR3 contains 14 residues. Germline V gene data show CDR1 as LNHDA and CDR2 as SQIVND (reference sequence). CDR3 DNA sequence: TGTGCCAGTGCCCGGACAGGGGTGGGTGAAAAACTGTTTTTT. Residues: CASARTGVGEKLFF.

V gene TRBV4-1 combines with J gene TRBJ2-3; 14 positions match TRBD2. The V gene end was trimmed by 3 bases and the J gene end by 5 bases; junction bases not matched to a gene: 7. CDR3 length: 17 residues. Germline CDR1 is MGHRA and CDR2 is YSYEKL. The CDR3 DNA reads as TGCGCCAGCAGCCAGGGTCCGGGACTAGCGGGGGAAGATACGCAGTATTTT. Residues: CASSQGPGLAGEDTQYF.

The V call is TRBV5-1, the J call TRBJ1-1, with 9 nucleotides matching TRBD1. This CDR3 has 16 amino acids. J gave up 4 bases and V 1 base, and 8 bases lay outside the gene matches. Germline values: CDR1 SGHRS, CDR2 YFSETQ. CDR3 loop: CASSLTPGQGGTEAFF. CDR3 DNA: TGCGCCAGCAGCTTGACCCCGGGACAGGGTGGCACTGAAGCTTTCTTT.

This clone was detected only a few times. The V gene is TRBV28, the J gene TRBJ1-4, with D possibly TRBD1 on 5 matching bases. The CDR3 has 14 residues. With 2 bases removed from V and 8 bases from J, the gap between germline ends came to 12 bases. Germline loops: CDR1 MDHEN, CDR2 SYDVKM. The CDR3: CASSLLGGEEKLFF. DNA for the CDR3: TGTGCCAGCAGTTTACTGGGGGGTGAGGAAAAACTGTTTTTT.

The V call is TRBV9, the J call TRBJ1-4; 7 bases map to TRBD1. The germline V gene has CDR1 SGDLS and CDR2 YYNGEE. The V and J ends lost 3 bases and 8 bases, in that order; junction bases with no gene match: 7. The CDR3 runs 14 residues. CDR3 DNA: TGTGCCAGCAGCGCCGGGACAGAGGGGGAAAAACTGTTTTTT. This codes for CASSAGTEGEKLFF. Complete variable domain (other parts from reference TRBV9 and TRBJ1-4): DSGVTQTPKHLITATGQRVTLRCSPRSGDLSVYWYQQSLDQGLQFLIQYYNGEERAKGNILERFSAQQFPDLHSELNLSSLELGDSALYFCASSAGTEGEKLFFGSGTQLSVL.

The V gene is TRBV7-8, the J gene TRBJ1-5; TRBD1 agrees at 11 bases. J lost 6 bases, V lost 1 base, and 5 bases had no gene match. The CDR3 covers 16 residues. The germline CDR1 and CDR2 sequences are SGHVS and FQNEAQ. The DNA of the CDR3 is TGTGCCAGCAGCTTAGGGGGACAGGGGGTTGGTCAGCCCCAGCATTTT. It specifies CASSLGGQGVGQPQHF.

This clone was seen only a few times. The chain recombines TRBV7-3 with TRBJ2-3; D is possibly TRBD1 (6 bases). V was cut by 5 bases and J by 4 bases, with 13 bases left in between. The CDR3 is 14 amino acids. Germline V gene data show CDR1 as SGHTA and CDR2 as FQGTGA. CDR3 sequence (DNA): TGTGCCAGCAGCGACACAGGGTATGCAGATACGCAGTATTTT. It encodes CASSDTGYADTQYF.

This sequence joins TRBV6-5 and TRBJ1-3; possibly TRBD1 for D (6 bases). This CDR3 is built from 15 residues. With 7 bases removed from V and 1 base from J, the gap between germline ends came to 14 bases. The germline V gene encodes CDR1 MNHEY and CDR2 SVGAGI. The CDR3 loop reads CASTPDSTSGNTIYF. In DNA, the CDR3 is TGTGCCAGCACTCCGGACAGTACTTCTGGAAACACCATATATTTT.

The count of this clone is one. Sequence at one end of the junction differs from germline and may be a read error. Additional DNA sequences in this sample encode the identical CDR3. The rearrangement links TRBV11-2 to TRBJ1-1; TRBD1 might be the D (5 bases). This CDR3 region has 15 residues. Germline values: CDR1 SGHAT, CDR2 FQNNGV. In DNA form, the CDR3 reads TGTGCCAGCAGTCGTTCTCAGGGTATGAACACTGAGGCTTTCTTT. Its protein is CASSRSQGMNTEAFF.

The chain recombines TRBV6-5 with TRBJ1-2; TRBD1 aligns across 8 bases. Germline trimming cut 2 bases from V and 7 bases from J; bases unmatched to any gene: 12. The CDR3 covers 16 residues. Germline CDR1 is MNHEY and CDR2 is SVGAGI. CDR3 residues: CASSYGSGGERGGYTF. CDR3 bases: TGTGCCAGCAGTTACGGATCAGGGGGCGAACGTGGTGGCTACACCTTC.

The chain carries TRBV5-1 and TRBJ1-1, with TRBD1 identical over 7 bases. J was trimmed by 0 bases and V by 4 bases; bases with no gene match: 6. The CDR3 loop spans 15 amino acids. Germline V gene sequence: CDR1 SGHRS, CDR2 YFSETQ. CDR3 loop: CASSPGQALNTEAFF. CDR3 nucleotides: TGCGCCAGCAGCCCCGGACAGGCCTTGAACACTGAAGCTTTCTTT.

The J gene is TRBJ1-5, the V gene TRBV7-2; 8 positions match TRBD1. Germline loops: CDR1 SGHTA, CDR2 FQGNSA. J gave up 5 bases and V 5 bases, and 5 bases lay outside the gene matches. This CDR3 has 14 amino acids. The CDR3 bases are TGTGCCAGCAGCCTCGGACAGGGCTATCAGCCCCAGCATTTT. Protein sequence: CASSLGQGYQPQHF.

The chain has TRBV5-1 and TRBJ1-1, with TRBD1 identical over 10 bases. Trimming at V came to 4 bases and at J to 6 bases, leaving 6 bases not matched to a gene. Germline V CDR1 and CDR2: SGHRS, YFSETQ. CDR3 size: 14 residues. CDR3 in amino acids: CASSRGQGSPEAFF. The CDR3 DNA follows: TGCGCCAGCAGCCGGGGACAGGGGAGTCCTGAAGCTTTCTTT.

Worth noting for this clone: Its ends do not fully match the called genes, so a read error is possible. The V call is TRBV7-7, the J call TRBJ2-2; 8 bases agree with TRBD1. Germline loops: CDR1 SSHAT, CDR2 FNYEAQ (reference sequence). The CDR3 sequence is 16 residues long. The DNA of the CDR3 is TGCGCCAGCAGCCAAAAAGGACAGGGTAACACCGGGGAGCTGTTTTTT. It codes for CASSQKGQGNTGELFF.

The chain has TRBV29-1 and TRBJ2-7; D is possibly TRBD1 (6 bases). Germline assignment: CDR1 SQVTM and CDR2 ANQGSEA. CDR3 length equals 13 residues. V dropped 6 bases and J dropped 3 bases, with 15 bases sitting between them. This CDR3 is CSVALTGSYEQYF. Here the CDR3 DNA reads TGCAGCGTCGCCCTGACAGGTAGCTACGAGCAGTACTTC.

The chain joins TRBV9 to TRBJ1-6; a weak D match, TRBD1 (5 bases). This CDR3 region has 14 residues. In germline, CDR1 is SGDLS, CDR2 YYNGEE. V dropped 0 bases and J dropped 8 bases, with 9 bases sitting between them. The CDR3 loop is CASSVGGEDSPLHF. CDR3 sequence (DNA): TGTGCCAGCAGCGTAGGAGGGGAGGATTCACCCCTCCACTTT.

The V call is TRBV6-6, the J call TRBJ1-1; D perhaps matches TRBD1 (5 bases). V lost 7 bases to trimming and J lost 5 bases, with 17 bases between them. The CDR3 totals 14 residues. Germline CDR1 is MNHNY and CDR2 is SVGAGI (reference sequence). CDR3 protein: CASTMKGGETEAFF. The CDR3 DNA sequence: TGTGCCAGCACCATGAAGGGAGGGGAAACTGAAGCTTTCTTT.

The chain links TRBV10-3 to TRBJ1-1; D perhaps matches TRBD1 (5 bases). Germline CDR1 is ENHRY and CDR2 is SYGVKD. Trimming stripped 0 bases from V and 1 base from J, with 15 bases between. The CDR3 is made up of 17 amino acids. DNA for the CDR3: TGTGCCATCAGTGAGTCGACCCAGAGGAGGGGGAACACTGAAGCTTTCTTT. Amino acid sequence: CAISESTQRRGNTEAFF.

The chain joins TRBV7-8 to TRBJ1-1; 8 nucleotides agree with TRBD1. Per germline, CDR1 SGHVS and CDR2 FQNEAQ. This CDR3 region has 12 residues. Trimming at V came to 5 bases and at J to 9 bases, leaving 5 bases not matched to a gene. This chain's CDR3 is CASSTGTGKAFF. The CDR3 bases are TGTGCCAGCAGCACCGGGACAGGAAAAGCTTTCTTT.

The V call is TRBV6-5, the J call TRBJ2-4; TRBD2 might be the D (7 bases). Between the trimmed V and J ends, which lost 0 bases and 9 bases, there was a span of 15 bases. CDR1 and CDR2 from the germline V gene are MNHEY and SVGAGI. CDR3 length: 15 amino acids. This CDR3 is CASSYSKAGAGIQYF. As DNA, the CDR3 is TGTGCCAGCAGTTACTCGAAGGCGGGGGCAGGCATTCAGTACTTC.

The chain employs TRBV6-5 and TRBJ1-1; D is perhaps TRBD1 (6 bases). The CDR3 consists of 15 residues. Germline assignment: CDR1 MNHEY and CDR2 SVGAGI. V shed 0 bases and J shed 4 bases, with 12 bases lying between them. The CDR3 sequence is CASSYSQGLGTEAFF. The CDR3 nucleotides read TGTGCCAGCAGTTACTCACAGGGATTGGGCACTGAAGCTTTCTTT.

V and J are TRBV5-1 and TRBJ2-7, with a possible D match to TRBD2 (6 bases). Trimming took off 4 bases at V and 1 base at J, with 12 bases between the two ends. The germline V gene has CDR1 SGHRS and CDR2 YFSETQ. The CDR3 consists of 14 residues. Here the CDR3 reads CASSGRGPSYEQYF. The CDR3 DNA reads TGCGCCAGCAGCGGGCGGGGTCCTTCCTACGAGCAGTACTTC.

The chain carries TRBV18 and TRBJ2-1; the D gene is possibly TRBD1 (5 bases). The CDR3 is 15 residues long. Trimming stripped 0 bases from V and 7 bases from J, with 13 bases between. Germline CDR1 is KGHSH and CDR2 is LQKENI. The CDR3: CASSPPEGVGNEQFF. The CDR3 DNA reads TGTGCCAGCTCACCACCGGAAGGGGTCGGGAATGAGCAGTTCTTC.